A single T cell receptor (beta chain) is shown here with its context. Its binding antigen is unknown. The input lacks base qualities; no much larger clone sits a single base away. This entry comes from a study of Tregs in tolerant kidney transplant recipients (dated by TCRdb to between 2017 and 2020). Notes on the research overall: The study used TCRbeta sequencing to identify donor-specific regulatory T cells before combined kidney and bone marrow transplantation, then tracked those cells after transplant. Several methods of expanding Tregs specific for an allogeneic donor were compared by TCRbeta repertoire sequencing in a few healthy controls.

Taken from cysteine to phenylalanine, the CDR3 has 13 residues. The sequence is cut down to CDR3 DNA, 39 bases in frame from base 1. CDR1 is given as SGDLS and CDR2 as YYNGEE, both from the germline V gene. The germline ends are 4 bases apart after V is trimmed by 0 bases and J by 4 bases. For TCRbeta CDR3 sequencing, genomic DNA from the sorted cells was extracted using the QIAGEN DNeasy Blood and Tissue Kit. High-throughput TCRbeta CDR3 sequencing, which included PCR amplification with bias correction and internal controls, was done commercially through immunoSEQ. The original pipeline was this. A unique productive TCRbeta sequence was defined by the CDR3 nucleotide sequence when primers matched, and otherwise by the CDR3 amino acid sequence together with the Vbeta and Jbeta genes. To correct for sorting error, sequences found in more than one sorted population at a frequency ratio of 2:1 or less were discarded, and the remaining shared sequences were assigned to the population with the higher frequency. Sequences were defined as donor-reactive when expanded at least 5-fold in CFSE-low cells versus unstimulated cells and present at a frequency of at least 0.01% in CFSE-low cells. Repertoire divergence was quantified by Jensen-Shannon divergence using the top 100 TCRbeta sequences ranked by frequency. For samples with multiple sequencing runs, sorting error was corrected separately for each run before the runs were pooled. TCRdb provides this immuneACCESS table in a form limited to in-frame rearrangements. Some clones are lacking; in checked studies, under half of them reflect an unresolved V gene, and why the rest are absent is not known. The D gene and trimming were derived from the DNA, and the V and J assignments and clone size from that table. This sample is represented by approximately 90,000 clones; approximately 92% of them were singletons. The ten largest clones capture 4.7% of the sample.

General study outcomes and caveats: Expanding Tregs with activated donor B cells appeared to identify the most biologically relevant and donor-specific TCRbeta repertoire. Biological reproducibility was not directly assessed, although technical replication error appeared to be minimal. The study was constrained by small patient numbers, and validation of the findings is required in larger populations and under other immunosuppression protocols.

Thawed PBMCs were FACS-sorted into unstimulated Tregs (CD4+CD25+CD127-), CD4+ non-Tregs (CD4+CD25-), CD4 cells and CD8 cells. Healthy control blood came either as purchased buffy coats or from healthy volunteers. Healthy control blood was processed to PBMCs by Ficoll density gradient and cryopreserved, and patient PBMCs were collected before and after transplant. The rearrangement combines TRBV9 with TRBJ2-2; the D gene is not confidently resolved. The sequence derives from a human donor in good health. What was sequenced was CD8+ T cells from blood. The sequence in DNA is TGTGCCAGCAGCGTAGTTTCCACCGGGGAGCTGTTTTTT. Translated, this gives CASSVVSTGELFF.